Listed below are T cell receptor beta chains from one sample, sequenced in a study of regulatory T cells in long-lasting Graves disease. A single record per CDR3 protein comes from TCRdb applying MiXCR to the multiplex PCR reads. Of about 560,000 distinct CDR3 sequences in the sample, about 16% were seen once. The sample was also reused in another study, on T cells in Graves' hyperthyroidism and ophthalmopathy.

The sequences come from peripheral blood mononuclear cells (PBMCs), collected at new diagnosis, from a patient treated with antithyroid drugs. Every receptor here comes from a young man with Graves disease. Both conserved end residues are part of each CDR3. D genes are given only for firm matches. Clone size is not always given. Where it is, it says once, few, many or a class for expanded clones.

V: TRBV20-1
J: TRBJ2-7
size: many
D: TRBD2
length: 19
CDR3: CSARGFVASGRPISYEQYF
DNA: TGCAGTGCTAGAGGCTTCGTGGCTAGCGGGAGGCCAATCTCCTACGAGCAGTACTTC

V: TRBV7-3
J: TRBJ2-3
size: few
D: TRBD2
length: 14
CDR3: CASSSGLAGGPRYF
DNA: TGTGCCAGCAGCTCAGGACTAGCGGGAGGGCCCCGGTATTTT

V: TRBV19
J: TRBJ2-2
size: few
D: TRBD1
length: 15
CDR3: CASSTRTGDTGELFF
DNA: TGTGCCAGTAGTACTAGGACAGGGGATACCGGGGAGCTGTTTTTT

V: TRBV28
J: TRBJ2-3
size: many
D: TRBD2
length: 16
CDR3: CASSLYASGGRDTQYF
DNA: TGTGCCAGCAGTTTATATGCTAGCGGGGGGCGGGATACGCAGTATTTT

V: TRBV30
J: TRBJ2-6
size: .
D: .
length: 12
CDR3: CAWRAGANVLTF
DNA: TGTGCCTGGAGGGCTGGGGCCAACGTCCTGACTTTC

V: TRBV3-1
J: TRBJ2-1
size: .
D: TRBD2
length: 22
CDR3: CASSQEFLGKRGANGVRDEQFF
DNA: TGTGCCAGCAGCCAAGAATTTCTTGGGAAGCGGGGGGCCAACGGGGTACGTGATGAGCAGTTCTTC

V: TRBV18
J: TRBJ2-7
size: few
D: .
length: 15
CDR3: CASSPTETGLYEQYF
DNA: TGTGCCAGCTCACCGACAGAAACGGGGCTGTACGAGCAGTACTTC

V: TRBV7-8
J: TRBJ1-3
size: .
D: TRBD1
length: 16
CDR3: CASSPGQARSGNTIYF
DNA: TGTGCCAGCAGCCCTGGACAGGCCCGCTCTGGAAACACCATATATTTT

V: TRBV2
J: TRBJ2-3
size: few
D: TRBD1
length: 16
CDR3: CASSISGQGTTDTRYF
DNA: TGTGCCAGCAGCATCTCGGGACAGGGGACCACAGATACGCGGTATTTT

V: TRBV27
J: TRBJ1-1
size: many
D: .
length: 13
CDR3: CASQQQRNTEAFF
DNA: TGTGCCAGCCAACAACAGAGGAACACTGAAGCTTTCTTT

V: TRBV12-3/TRBV12-4
J: TRBJ2-1
size: .
D: .
length: 16
CDR3: CASSSPDWKTYNEQFF
DNA: TGTGCCAGCAGTTCACCCGACTGGAAGACTTACAATGAGCAGTTCTTC

V: TRBV12-3/TRBV12-4
J: TRBJ2-3
size: many
D: TRBD1
length: 14
CDR3: CASSFSLGTGAQYF
DNA: TGTGCCAGCAGTTTTAGTTTAGGGACAGGGGCGCAGTATTTT

V: TRBV5-1
J: TRBJ1-1
size: .
D: .
length: 16
CDR3: CASTENRPTAYTEAFF
DNA: TGCGCCAGCACGGAGAACCGGCCGACGGCGTACACTGAAGCTTTCTTT

V: TRBV6-5
J: TRBJ2-5
size: .
D: .
length: 13
CDR3: CASSYNREGTQYF
DNA: TGTGCCAGCAGTTATAACAGGGAGGGGACCCAGTACTTC

V: TRBV3-1
J: TRBJ2-1
size: many
D: TRBD2
length: 16
CDR3: CASSQRPGLAGLGQFF
DNA: TGTGCCAGCAGCCAACGACCGGGACTAGCGGGTCTGGGGCAGTTCTTC

V: TRBV6-2/TRBV6-3
J: TRBJ2-1
size: .
D: .
length: 11
CDR3: CASNTGAEQFF
DNA: TGTGCCAGCAATACGGGTGCGGAGCAGTTCTTC

V: TRBV28
J: TRBJ2-7
size: many
D: .
length: 10
CDR3: CASLKYEQYF
DNA: TGTGCCAGCCTAAAATACGAGCAGTACTTC